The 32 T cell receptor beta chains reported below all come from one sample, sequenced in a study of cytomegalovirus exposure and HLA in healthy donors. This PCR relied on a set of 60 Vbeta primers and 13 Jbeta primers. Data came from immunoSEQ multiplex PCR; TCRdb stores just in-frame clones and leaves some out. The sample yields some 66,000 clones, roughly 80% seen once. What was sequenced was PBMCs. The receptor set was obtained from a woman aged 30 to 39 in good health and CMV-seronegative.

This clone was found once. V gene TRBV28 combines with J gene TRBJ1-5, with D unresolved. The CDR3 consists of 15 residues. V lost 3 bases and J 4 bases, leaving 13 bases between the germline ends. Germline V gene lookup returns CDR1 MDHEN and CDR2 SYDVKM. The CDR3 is CASSLGPRGNQPQHF. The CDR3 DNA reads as TGTGCCAGCAGTTTGGGTCCCCGAGGAAATCAGCCCCAGCATTTT.

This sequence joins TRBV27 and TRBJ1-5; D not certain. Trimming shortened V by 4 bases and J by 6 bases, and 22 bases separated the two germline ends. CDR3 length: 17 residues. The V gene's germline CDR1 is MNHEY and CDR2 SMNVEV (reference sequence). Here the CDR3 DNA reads TGTGCCAGCAGTTCCTCTCCCTCAGGATTTTCCGGTCAGCCCCAGCATTTT. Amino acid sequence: CASSSSPSGFSGQPQHF.

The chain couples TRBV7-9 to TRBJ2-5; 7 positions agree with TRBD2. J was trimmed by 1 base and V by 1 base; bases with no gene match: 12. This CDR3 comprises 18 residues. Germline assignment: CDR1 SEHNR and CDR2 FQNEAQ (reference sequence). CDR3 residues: CASSLEASGLAVQETQYF. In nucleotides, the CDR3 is TGTGCCAGCAGCTTAGAGGCCAGCGGGCTAGCGGTCCAAGAGACCCAGTACTTC.

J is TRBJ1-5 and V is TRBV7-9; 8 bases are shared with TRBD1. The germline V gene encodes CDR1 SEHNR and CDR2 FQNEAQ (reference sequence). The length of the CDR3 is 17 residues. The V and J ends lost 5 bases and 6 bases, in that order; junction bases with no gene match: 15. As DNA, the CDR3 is TGTGCCAGCAGCCCAGTCCCATCTGGACAGGGAAGTCAGCCCCAGCATTTT. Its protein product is CASSPVPSGQGSQPQHF.

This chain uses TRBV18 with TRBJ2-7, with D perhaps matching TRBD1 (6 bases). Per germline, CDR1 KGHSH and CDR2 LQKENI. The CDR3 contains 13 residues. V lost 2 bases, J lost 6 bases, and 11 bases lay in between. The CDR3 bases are TGTGCCAGCTCACCAGGGGGCGCGGGCGAGCAGTACTTC. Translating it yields CASSPGGAGEQYF.

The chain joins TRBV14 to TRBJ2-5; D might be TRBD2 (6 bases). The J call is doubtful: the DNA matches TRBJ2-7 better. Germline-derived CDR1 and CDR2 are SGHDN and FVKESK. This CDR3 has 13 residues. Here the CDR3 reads CASSPGGLSEQYF. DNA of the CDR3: TGTGCCAGCAGTCCCGGTGGACTAAGCGAGCAGTACTTC.

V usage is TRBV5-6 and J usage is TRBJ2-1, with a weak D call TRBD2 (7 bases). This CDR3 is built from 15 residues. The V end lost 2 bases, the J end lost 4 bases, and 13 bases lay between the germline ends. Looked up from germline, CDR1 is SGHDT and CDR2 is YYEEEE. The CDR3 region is CASSLGGGLYNEQFF. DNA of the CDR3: TGTGCCAGCAGCTTAGGCGGGGGCCTATACAATGAGCAGTTCTTC.

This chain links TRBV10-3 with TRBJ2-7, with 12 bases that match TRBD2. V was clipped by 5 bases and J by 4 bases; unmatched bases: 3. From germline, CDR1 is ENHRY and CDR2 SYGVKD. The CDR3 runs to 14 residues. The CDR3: CAISLAGGHYEQYF. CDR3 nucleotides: TGTGCCATCAGTCTAGCGGGGGGGCATTACGAGCAGTACTTC.

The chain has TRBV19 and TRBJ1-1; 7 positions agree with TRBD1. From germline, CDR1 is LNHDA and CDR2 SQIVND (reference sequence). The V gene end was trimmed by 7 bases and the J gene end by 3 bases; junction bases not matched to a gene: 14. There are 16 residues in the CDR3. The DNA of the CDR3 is TGTGCCAGTACCACCCCAGGGGGTGGCATAGACACTGAAGCTTTCTTT. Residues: CASTTPGGGIDTEAFF.

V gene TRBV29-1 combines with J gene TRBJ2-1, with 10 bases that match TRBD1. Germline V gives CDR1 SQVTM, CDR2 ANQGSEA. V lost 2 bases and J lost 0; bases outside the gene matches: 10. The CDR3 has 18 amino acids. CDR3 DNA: TGCAGCGTTGAAAGGACAGGGGGAATTTTTAGCTCCTACAATGAGCAGTTCTTC. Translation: CSVERTGGIFSSYNEQFF.

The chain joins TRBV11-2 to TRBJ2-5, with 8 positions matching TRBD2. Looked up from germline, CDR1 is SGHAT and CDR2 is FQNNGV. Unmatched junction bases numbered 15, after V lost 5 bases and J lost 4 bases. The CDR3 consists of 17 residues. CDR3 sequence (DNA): TGTGCCAGCAGCCGGGGGGGGCAGGGAGTTCTTATAGAGACCCAGTACTTC. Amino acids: CASSRGGQGVLIETQYF.

The CDR3 DNA sequence: TGTGCCAGCAGTGAAAGACAGGGGGCTTTTAACTATGGCTACACCTTC. The encoded protein is CASSERQGAFNYGYTF. This chain links TRBV6-1 with TRBJ1-2, with 10 bases matching TRBD1. Germline assignment: CDR1 MNHNS and CDR2 SASEGT. The CDR3 sequence is 16 residues long. V shed 2 bases, J shed 1 base, and the junction held 4 bases outside the gene matches.

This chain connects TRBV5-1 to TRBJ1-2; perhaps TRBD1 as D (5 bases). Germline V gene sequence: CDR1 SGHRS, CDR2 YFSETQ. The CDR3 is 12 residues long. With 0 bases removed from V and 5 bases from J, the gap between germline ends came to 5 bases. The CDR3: CASSLEGYGYTF. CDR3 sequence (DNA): TGCGCCAGCAGCTTGGAGGGGTATGGCTACACCTTC.

DNA for the CDR3: TGTGCCAGCAGTCCCCAGGGCGACATTTTCGCAACTAATGAAAAACTGTTTTTT. Translating gives CASSPQGDIFATNEKLFF. The chain is built from TRBV25-1 and TRBJ1-4; the D gene is possibly TRBD1 (5 bases). Germline V lookup: CDR1 MGHDK, CDR2 SYGVNS. The CDR3 consists of 18 residues. Trimming removed 5 bases at V and 0 bases at J, with 19 bases between.

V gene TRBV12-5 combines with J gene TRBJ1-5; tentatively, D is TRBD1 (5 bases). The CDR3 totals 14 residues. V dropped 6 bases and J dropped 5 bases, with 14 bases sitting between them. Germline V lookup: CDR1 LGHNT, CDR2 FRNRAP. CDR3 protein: CASGGAAGYQPQHF. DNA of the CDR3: TGTGCTAGTGGAGGCGCGGCAGGGTATCAGCCCCAGCATTTT. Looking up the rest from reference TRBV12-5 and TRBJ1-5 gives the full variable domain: DARVTQTPRHKVTEMGQEVTMRCQPILGHNTVFWYRQTMMQGLELLAYFRNRAPLDDSGMPKDRFSAEMPDATLATLKIQPSEPRDSAVYFCASGGAAGYQPQHFGDGTRLSIL.

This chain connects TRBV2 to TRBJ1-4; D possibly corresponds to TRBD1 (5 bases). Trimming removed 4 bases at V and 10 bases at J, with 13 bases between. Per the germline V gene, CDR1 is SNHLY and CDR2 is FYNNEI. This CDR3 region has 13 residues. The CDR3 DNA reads TGTGCCAGCAGTGGAGGAACAAGGGGAAAACTGTTTTTT. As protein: CASSGGTRGKLFF.

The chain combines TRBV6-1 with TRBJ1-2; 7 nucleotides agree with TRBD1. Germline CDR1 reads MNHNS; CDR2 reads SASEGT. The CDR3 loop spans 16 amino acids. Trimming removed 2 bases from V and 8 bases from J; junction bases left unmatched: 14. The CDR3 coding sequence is TGTGCCAGCAGTGAACCCGGCCAGGGGGTCACGATGGGCTACACCTTC. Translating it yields CASSEPGQGVTMGYTF.

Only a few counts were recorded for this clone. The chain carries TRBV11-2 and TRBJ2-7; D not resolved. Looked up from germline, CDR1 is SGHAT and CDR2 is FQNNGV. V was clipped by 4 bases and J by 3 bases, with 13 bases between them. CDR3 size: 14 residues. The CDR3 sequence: CASSYSGGFYEQYF. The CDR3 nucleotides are TGTGCCAGCAGCTATTCAGGTGGTTTCTACGAGCAGTACTTC.

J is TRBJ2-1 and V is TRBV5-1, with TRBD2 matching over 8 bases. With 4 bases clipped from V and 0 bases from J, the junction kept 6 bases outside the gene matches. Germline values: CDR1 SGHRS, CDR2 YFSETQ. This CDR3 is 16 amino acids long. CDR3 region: CASSPRGGSSYNEQFF. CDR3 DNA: TGCGCCAGCAGCCCCCGGGGGGGCTCCTCCTACAATGAGCAGTTCTTC.

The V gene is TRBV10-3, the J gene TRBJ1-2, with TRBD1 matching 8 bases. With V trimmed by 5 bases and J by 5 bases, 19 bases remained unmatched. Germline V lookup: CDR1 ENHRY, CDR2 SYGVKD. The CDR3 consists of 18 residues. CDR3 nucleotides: TGTGCCATCAGTAAAGAGGGGACAGGAGCTACTAGATCTTATGGCTACACCTTC. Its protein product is CAISKEGTGATRSYGYTF.

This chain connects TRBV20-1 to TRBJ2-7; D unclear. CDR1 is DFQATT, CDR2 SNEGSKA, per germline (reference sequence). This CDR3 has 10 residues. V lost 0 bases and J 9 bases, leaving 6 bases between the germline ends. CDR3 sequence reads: CSARDPLQYF. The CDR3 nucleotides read TGCAGTGCTAGAGATCCCTTGCAGTACTTC.

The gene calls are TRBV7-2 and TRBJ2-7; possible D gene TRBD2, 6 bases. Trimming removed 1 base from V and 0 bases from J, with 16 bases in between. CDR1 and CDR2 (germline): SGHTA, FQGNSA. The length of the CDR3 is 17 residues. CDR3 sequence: CASSLVFPARGSYEQYF. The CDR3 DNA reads TGTGCCAGCAGCTTAGTCTTCCCAGCGCGGGGCTCCTACGAGCAGTACTTC.

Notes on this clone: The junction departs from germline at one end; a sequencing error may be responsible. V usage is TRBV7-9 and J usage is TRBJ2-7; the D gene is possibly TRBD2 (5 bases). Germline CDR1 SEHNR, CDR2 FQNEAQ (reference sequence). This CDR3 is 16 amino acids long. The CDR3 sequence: CSSSFRKGSREYEQYF. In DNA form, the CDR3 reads TGTTCCAGCAGCTTTCGGAAAGGTAGTAGGGAGTACGAGCAGTACTTC.

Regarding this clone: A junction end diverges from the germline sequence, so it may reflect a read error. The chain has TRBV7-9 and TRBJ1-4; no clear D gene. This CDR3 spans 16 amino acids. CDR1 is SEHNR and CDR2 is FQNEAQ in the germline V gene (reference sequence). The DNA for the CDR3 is TGTTCCAGCAGCTTTAATGGACTCCAACATAATGAAAAACTGTTTTTT. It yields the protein CSSSFNGLQHNEKLFF.

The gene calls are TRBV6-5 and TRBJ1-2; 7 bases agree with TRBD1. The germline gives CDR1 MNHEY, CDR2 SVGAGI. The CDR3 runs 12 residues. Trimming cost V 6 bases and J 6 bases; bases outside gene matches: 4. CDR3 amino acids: CASRRTGDGYTF. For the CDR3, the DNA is TGTGCCAGCAGAAGAACAGGGGATGGCTACACCTTC.

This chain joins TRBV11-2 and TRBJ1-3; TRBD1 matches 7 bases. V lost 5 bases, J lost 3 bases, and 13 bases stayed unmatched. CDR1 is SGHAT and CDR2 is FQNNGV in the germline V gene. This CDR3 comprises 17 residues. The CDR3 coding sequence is TGTGCCAGCAGCCCAAACGCGGCACAGGGGAGTGGAAACACCATATATTTT. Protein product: CASSPNAAQGSGNTIYF.

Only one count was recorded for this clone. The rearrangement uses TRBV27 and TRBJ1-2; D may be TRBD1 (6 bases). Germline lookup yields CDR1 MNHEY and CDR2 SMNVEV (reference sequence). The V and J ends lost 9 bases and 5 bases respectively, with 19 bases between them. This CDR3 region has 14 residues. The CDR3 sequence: CARDSRTDVYGYTF. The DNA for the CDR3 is TGTGCCAGGGACTCTAGGACAGATGTATATGGCTACACCTTC.

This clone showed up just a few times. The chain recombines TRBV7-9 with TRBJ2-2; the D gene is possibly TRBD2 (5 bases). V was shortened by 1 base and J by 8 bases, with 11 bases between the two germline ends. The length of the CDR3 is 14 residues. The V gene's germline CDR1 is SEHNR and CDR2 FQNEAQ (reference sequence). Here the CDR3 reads CASSLGRVSGELFF. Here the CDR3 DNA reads TGTGCCAGCAGCTTAGGGCGGGTCTCGGGGGAGCTGTTTTTT.

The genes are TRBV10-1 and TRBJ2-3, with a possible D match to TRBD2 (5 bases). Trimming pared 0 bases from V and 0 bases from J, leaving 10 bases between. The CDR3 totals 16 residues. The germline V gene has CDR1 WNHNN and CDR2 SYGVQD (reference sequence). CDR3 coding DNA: TGCGCCAGCAGTGAGTCGATTTGGGAGAGCACAGATACGCAGTATTTT. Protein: CASSESIWESTDTQYF.

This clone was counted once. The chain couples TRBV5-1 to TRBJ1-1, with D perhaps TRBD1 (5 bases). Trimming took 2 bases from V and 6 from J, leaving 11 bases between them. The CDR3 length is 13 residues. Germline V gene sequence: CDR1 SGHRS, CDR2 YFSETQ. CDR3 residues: CASSLAGLAEAFF. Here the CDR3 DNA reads TGCGCCAGCAGCTTAGCAGGGTTAGCTGAAGCTTTCTTT.

The DNA for the CDR3 is TGTGCCAGCAGAGCCGGGACAGGAGCGAACACTGAAGCTTTCTTT. It yields the protein CASRAGTGANTEAFF. The genes are TRBV6-1 and TRBJ1-1; 8 positions match TRBD1. The germline gives CDR1 MNHNS, CDR2 SASEGT. J lost 1 base, V lost 6 bases, and 7 bases had no gene match. CDR3 length equals 15 residues.

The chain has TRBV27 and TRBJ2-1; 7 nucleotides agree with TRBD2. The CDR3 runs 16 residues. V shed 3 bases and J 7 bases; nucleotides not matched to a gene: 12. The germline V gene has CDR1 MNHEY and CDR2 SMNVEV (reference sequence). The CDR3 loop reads CASSFRGDWGGNEQFF. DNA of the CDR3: TGTGCCAGCAGTTTCCGCGGGGATTGGGGGGGAAATGAGCAGTTCTTC.